The sample holds a few counts of the clone carrying this TCR beta chain. Its antigen is as yet unknown. At one boundary the junction diverges from the germline segment, which might be a read error. The CDR3 contains 14 residues. Germline lookup yields CDR1 SGHRS and CDR2 YFSETQ. These data are taken from a study of T cells in Graves' hyperthyroidism and ophthalmopathy. Regarding the study as a whole: The model anticipated ophthalmopathy a median about 7 months pre-onset. Most clonotypes expanded in the thyroid (above 0.001) were also present in blood.

From RNA transcripts, TCR beta CDR3 regions were amplified. The HTBI set primed first-round TCR CDR3 RT-PCR. Each CDR3 protein is one row after TCRdb ran MiXCR on the multiplex PCR reads. The sample shows 45,000 to 55,000 distinct CDR3 sequences, approximately 53% of them seen only once. Among the patients, aged 18 to 65, hyperthyroidism was newly diagnosed and had lasted under 2 months. Researchers barred patients who had uncontrolled infection, other autoimmune disease, pregnancy or lactation. This sequence originates from a man between 18 and 29 years old with Graves' hyperthyroidism. The sequenced sample consisted of peripheral blood or thyroid tissue (not recorded which). This chain links TRBV5-1 with TRBJ1-2; D may be TRBD1 (5 bases). As DNA, the CDR3 is TGCGCCAGCAGCTTAGGGACGGAAAACTGTGGCTACACCTTC. Protein product: CASSLGTENCGYTF.